This T cell receptor beta chain comes out of a study of T-cell reconstitution after alpha-beta-depleted transplantation in children. As it was prepared, the TCRbeta library received unique molecular identifiers. TCRdb re-called the PCR reads through MiXCR, storing one row per CDR3 protein. The profile covers around 300,000 distinct CDR3 sequences, with approximately 10% appearing a single time and 20% to 30% taken by the ten largest. This clonotype was seen many times. Germline V CDR1 and CDR2: MNHNS, SASEGT. Germline trimming cut 5 bases from V and 2 bases from J; bases unmatched to any gene: 11. This CDR3 is built from 17 residues.

The material was peripheral blood, obtained 180 days after TCRalphabeta/CD19-depleted stem cell transplant. The origin of this receptor is a male patient under 10 years old who had a stem cell transplant for chronic granulomatous disease, so the T cells may come from the graft donor. The chain carries TRBV6-1 and TRBJ2-2; 7 positions match TRBD2. The CDR3 loop is CASSTFGEGRNTGELFF. The CDR3 DNA reads as TGTGCCAGCAGTACCTTTGGGGAGGGCCGAAACACCGGGGAGCTGTTTTTT.